These 19 T cell receptor beta chains originate from one sample sequenced in a study of cytotoxic CD8 clonotypes in ibrutinib-treated CLL. Assay used: immunoSEQ multiplex PCR; TCRdb lists only in-frame clones, some missing. The sample lists some 200,000 clones; approximately 72% were seen once. The sample consisted of PBMCs, taken after 24 months of ibrutinib treatment. These receptors all come from a human donor with chronic lymphocytic leukemia.

This rearrangement joins TRBV6-5 to TRBJ2-1, with 8 bases lining up with TRBD1. This CDR3 is built from 13 residues. The germline V gene has CDR1 MNHEY and CDR2 SVGAGI. V was pared by 11 bases and J by 4 bases, with 7 bases of the junction left unmatched. The CDR3: CASRTGIYNEQFF. DNA of the CDR3: TGTGCCTCACGGACAGGGATATACAATGAGCAGTTCTTC.

There are a few counts of this clone. This chain links TRBV5-1 with TRBJ2-7, with 10 bases fitting TRBD2. After removal of 0 bases from V and 3 bases from J, the junction contained 3 bases not matched to a gene. CDR1 is SGHRS and CDR2 is YFSETQ in the germline V gene. This CDR3 is 15 amino acids long. The DNA of the CDR3 is TGCGCCAGCAGCTTGGGGCTAGCGGGAGACTACGAGCAGTACTTC. This translates into CASSLGLAGDYEQYF.

The V and J genes are TRBV27 and TRBJ2-2, with TRBD2 identical over 8 bases. V shed 3 bases, J shed 6 bases, and the junction held 15 bases outside the gene matches. This CDR3 has 18 residues. Germline CDR1 MNHEY, CDR2 SMNVEV (reference sequence). CDR3 sequence (DNA): TGTGCCAGCAGTTTGGCATCACCCGGGACTAGGGGCTCCGGGGAGCTGTTTTTT. It is translated as CASSLASPGTRGSGELFF.

The chain couples TRBV6-5 to TRBJ1-3; possibly TRBD1 for D (6 bases). The CDR3 extends over 16 amino acids. Germline CDR1 and CDR2: MNHEY and SVGAGI. Deletions cut 0 bases from V and 3 bases from J, with 12 bases between. The CDR3 DNA reads as TGTGCCAGCAGTTACTCGGCGGGGGCGCTTGGAAACACCATATATTTT. Amino acid sequence: CASSYSAGALGNTIYF.

J is TRBJ2-1 and V is TRBV5-5; 9 bases line up with TRBD2. With 2 bases clipped from V and 5 bases from J, the junction kept 8 bases outside the gene matches. In germline, CDR1 is SGHKS, CDR2 YYEKEE (reference sequence). The CDR3 is made up of 16 amino acids. The CDR3 sequence: CASSFFGGRADNEQFF. DNA of the CDR3: TGTGCCAGCAGCTTCTTCGGCGGGAGGGCCGACAATGAGCAGTTCTTC.

This clone was observed a single time. CDR3 sequence reads: CASSLDTEGELFF. Written as DNA, the CDR3 is TGCGCCAGCAGCTTGGACACGGAGGGGGAACTGTTTTTT. This chain connects TRBV5-1 to TRBJ1-4; tentative D call: TRBD1 (6 bases). This CDR3 is 13 amino acids long. Germline V gives CDR1 SGHRS, CDR2 YFSETQ. V gave up 0 bases and J gave up 12 bases, with 12 bases separating them. The whole variable domain, filled in from reference TRBV5-1 and TRBJ1-4, reads KAGVTQTPRYLIKTRGQQVTLSCSPISGHRSVSWYQQTPGQGLQFLFEYFSETQRNKGNFPGRFSGRQFSNSRSEMNVSTLELGDSALYLCASSLDTEGELFFGSGTQLSVL.

This chain connects TRBV7-2 to TRBJ1-1, with no clear D. CDR1 and CDR2 (germline): SGHTA, FQGNSA. V lost 2 bases and J lost 7, with 11 bases in between. The CDR3 has 13 amino acids. CDR3 coding DNA: TGTGCCAGCAGCTTACACAGATATTTTGAAGCTTTCTTT. Its translation is CASSLHRYFEAFF.

The chain combines TRBV27 with TRBJ1-1; TRBD1 matches 7 bases. Germline V gene data show CDR1 as MNHEY and CDR2 as SMNVEV (reference sequence). This CDR3 region has 12 residues. Losses at the gene ends were 6 bases for V and 5 bases for J; bases not matched to a gene: 3. The chain's CDR3 is CASRQGYTEAFF. The CDR3 region has the DNA TGTGCCAGCAGACAGGGGTATACTGAAGCTTTCTTT.

The chain has TRBV10-3 and TRBJ1-5, with a possible D match to TRBD1 (6 bases). V gave up 6 bases and J gave up 0 bases, with 9 bases separating them. Germline V CDR1 and CDR2: ENHRY, SYGVKD. The CDR3 is 14 amino acids. This CDR3 is CAIRQGDSNQPQHF. CDR3 bases: TGTGCCATCAGACAGGGAGATAGCAATCAGCCCCAGCATTTT.

The chain recombines TRBV4-3 with TRBJ1-2; TRBD1 might be the D (6 bases). The CDR3 has 15 amino acids. Germline V gene lookup returns CDR1 LGHNA and CDR2 YSLEER. V lost 0 bases and J lost 6, with 14 bases in between. As DNA, the CDR3 is TGCGCCAGCAGCCAAGAGCCCGAGGGGGGACATGGCTACACCTTC. This gives the protein CASSQEPEGGHGYTF.

This clone has just one count. J is TRBJ1-1 and V is TRBV14; unclear D gene. This CDR3 is built from 16 residues. Between the trimmed V and J ends, which lost 4 bases and 4 bases, there was a span of 19 bases. CDR1 SGHDN and CDR2 FVKESK come from the germline V gene. The CDR3 spells CASSLKPRIRFTEAFF. CDR3 bases: TGTGCCAGCAGCCTCAAGCCTCGGATTCGATTCACTGAAGCTTTCTTT.

This clone was observed a handful of times. The chain is built from TRBV27 and TRBJ2-2, with a tentative D call TRBD2 (6 bases). CDR1 is MNHEY and CDR2 is SMNVEV in the germline V gene (reference sequence). This CDR3 is built from 14 residues. Trimming removed 2 bases at V and 4 bases at J, with 8 bases between. In DNA, the CDR3 is TGTGCCAGCAGTTTACGGAGGGGCACCGGGGAGCTGTTTTTT. It codes for CASSLRRGTGELFF.

This chain uses TRBV2 with TRBJ1-4, with 8 bases lining up with TRBD1. V lost 5 bases, J lost 8 bases, and 10 bases stayed unmatched. Germline V gives CDR1 SNHLY, CDR2 FYNNEI. This CDR3 contains 15 residues. CDR3 amino acids: CASSISQGVGEKLFF. The CDR3 DNA reads as TGTGCCAGCAGTATCTCACAGGGGGTCGGGGAAAAACTGTTTTTT.

This chain links TRBV2 with TRBJ2-7; 11 bases map to TRBD2. CDR1 and CDR2 (germline): SNHLY, FYNNEI. There are 15 residues in the CDR3. Trimming took 3 bases from V and 4 from J; bases not matched to a gene: 5. For the CDR3, the DNA is TGTGCCAGCAGTGACACTAGCGGGAGTTTTTACGAGCAGTACTTC. This codes for CASSDTSGSFYEQYF.

The chain combines TRBV9 with TRBJ1-1; TRBD1 might be the D (6 bases). The CDR3 is made up of 16 amino acids. V lost 4 bases and J lost 7, with 23 bases in between. CDR1 and CDR2 (germline): SGDLS, YYNGEE. CDR3 sequence reads: CASSLGVTGRNVEAFF. CDR3 nucleotides: TGTGCCAGCAGCCTCGGGGTGACAGGCAGAAACGTTGAAGCTTTCTTT.

This clone was counted only a few times. The chain has TRBV30 and TRBJ1-5, with D maybe TRBD1 (5 bases). Germline V gene data show CDR1 as GTSNPN and CDR2 as SVGIG (reference sequence). Trimming removed 4 bases from V and 5 bases from J, with 15 bases in between. The CDR3 has 14 residues. The CDR3 DNA follows: TGTGCCTGGAACCTGGTGGGGGTACATCAGCCCCAGCATTTT. This translates into CAWNLVGVHQPQHF. Looking up the rest from reference TRBV30 and TRBJ1-5 gives the full variable domain: SQTIHQWPATLVQPVGSPLSLECTVEGTSNPNLYWYRQAAGRGLQLLFYSVGIGQISSEVPQNLSASRPQDRQFILSSKKLLLSDSGFYLCAWNLVGVHQPQHFGDGTRLSIL.

This clone was counted between two and nine times. The J gene is TRBJ1-2, the V gene TRBV4-1; D may be TRBD1 (6 bases). V lost 4 bases, J lost 7 bases, and 13 bases lay in between. Germline V CDR1 and CDR2: MGHRA, YSYEKL. The CDR3 totals 13 residues. The CDR3 reads CASSRGGGIGYTF. The CDR3 coding sequence is TGCGCCAGCAGCCGGGGAGGGGGAATTGGCTACACCTTC.

The chain is built from TRBV2 and TRBJ2-5; tentatively, D is TRBD2 (5 bases). This CDR3 is built from 13 residues. Germline V gene lookup returns CDR1 SNHLY and CDR2 FYNNEI. Between the trimmed V and J ends, which lost 10 bases and 2 bases, there was a span of 14 bases. The CDR3 sequence is CATMLAEQETQYF. The CDR3 nucleotides read TGTGCCACTATGCTAGCTGAACAAGAGACCCAGTACTTC.

This clone was seen a single time. This chain uses TRBV28 with TRBJ1-1, with 8 positions matching TRBD1. CDR3 size: 17 residues. V lost 6 bases, J lost 1 base, and 13 bases stayed unmatched. The germline gives CDR1 MDHEN, CDR2 SYDVKM. In nucleotides, the CDR3 is TGTGCCAGCAGATCCTTTTCTATAGGACAGGGGAACACTGAAGCTTTCTTT. Its translation is CASRSFSIGQGNTEAFF.